This entry describes one T cell receptor (beta chain). This sample stems from a study of blood T cell repertoires in COVID-19. As for the study in general: T cells, B-cell-depleted T cells, or PBMCs provided the cDNA or gDNA that served as material.

The CDR3 is 16 amino acids. The V and J ends lost 3 bases and 1 base respectively, with 15 bases between them. From germline, CDR1 is KGHSH and CDR2 LQKENI. Only in-frame clones appear in the TCRdb table, and some are missing; sequencing was by immunoSEQ multiplex PCR. The data hold 90,000 to 120,000 clones, with 70% to 90% observed a single time. The receptor comes from a middle-aged man with active or convalescent COVID-19. Sequenced sample: peripheral blood. This rearrangement joins TRBV18 to TRBJ1-1, with D possibly matching TRBD1 (6 bases). DNA for the CDR3: TGTGCCAGCTCACCTTTCCCGACAGGTTCGAACACTGAAGCTTTCTTT. Its translation: CASSPFPTGSNTEAFF.